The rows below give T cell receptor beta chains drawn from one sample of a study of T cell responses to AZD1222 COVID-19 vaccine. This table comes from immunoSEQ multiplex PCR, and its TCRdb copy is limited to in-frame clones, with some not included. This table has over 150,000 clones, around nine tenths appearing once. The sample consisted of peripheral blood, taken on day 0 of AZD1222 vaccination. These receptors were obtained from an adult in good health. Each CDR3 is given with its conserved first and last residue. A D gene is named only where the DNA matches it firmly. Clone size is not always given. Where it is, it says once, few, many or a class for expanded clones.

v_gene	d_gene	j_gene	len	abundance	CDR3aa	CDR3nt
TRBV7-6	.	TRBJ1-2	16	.	CASSRGTEQANYGYTF	TGTGCCAGCAGCCGGGGGACCGAACAAGCTAACTATGGCTACACCTTC
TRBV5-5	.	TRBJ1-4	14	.	CASSPGTRPEKLFF	TGTGCCAGCAGCCCCGGGACACGACCGGAAAAACTGTTTTTT
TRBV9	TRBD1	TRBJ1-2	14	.	CASSTRTGDFGYTF	TGTGCCAGCAGCACCCGGACAGGGGACTTTGGCTACACCTTC
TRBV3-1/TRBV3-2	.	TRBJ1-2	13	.	CASSQGGRGGYTF	TGTGCCAGCAGCCAGGGGGGGCGCGGAGGCTACACCTTC
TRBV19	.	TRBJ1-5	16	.	CASSIERAHSNQPQHF	TGTGCCAGTAGTATCGAAAGAGCGCATAGCAATCAGCCCCAGCATTTT
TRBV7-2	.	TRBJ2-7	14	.	CASSLTLGPGEQYF	TGTGCCAGCAGCTTAACGCTTGGGCCGGGGGAGCAGTACTTC
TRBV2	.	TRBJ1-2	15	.	CASSEGWGPSYGYTF	TGTGCCAGCAGTGAGGGCTGGGGACCTAGCTATGGCTACACCTTC
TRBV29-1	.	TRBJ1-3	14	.	CSVDGRVAGNTIYF	TGCAGCGTTGACGGCAGGGTCGCTGGAAACACCATATATTTT
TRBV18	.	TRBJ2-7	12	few	CASSPPGDEQYF	TGTGCCAGCTCACCACCGGGTGACGAGCAGTACTTC
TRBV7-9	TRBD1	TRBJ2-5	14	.	CASSSTGQGETQYF	TGTGCCAGCAGCTCGACCGGACAGGGGGAGACCCAGTACTTC
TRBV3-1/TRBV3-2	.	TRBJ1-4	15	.	CASSQDGGPNEKLFF	TGTGCCAGCAGCCAAGATGGGGGACCTAATGAAAAACTGTTTTTT
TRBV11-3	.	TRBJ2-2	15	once	CASSRGPVGTGELFF	TGTGCCAGCAGCAGAGGCCCGGTGGGGACCGGGGAGCTGTTTTTT
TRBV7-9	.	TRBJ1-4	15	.	CASRSHGGSNEKLFF	TGTGCCAGCAGATCCCACGGGGGTTCTAATGAAAAACTGTTTTTT
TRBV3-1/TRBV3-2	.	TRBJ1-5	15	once	CASSQDLTGNQPQHF	TGTGCCAGCAGCCAAGATCTCACGGGCAATCAGCCCCAGCATTTT
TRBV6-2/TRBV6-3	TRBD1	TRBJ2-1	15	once	CASSPLGQGAGEQFF	TGTGCCAGCAGCCCGCTGGGACAGGGGGCCGGTGAGCAGTTCTTC
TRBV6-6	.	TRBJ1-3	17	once	CASSHPTGLLSGNTIYF	TGTGCCAGCAGTCACCCGACAGGCCTCCTCTCTGGAAACACCATATATTTT
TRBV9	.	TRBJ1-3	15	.	CASSVDLDSRNTIYF	TGTGCCAGCAGCGTAGACTTGGACTCCCGAAACACCATATATTTT
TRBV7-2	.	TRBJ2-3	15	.	CASTHSRSGTDTQYF	TGTGCCAGCACCCACTCTCGATCGGGCACAGATACGCAGTATTTT
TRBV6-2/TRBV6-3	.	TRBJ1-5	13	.	CASSGPSNQPQHF	TGTGCCAGCAGTGGACCTAGCAATCAGCCCCAGCATTTT
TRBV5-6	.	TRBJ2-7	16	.	CASSFHRQVLSYEQYF	TGTGCCAGCAGCTTCCATCGACAGGTTTTATCCTACGAGCAGTACTTC
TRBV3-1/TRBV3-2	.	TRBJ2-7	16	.	CASSQDLADFSYEQYF	TGTGCCAGCAGCCAAGATCTGGCAGACTTCTCCTACGAGCAGTACTTC
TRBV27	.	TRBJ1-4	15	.	CASSSNARGHEKLFF	TGTGCCAGCAGTTCGAACGCTCGGGGCCATGAAAAACTGTTTTTT
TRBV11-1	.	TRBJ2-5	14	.	CASSTEWRQETQYF	TGTGCCAGCAGCACTGAGTGGCGCCAAGAGACCCAGTACTTC
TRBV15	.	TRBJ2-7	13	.	CATSVPGPYEQYF	TGTGCCACCAGCGTCCCGGGCCCCTACGAGCAGTACTTC
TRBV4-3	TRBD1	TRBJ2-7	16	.	CASSLGRDRLSYEQYF	TGCGCCAGCAGCCTCGGAAGGGACAGGCTCTCCTACGAGCAGTACTTC
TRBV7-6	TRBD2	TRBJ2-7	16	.	CASSLASGVTTYEQYF	TGTGCCAGCAGCTTGGCTAGCGGGGTAACTACCTACGAGCAGTACTTC
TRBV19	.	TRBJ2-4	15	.	CASSIDVGVKNIQYF	TGTGCCAGTAGTATAGATGTGGGGGTCAAAAACATTCAGTACTTC
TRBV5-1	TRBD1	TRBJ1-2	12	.	CASSPQGEGYTF	TGCGCCAGCAGCCCCCAGGGGGAAGGCTACACCTTC
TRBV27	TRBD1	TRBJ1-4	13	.	CASRDRDNEKLFF	TGTGCCAGCAGGGACAGGGATAATGAAAAACTGTTTTTT
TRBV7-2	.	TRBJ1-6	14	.	CASSLTGHGSPLHF	TGTGCCAGCAGCTTGACGGGACATGGTTCACCCCTCCACTTT
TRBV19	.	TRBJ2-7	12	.	CASSSRGYEQYF	TGTGCCAGTAGTTCCAGAGGGTACGAGCAGTACTTC
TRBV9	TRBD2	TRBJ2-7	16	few	CASSATFLAGDDEQYF	TGTGCCAGCAGCGCCACGTTCCTAGCGGGGGACGACGAGCAGTACTTC
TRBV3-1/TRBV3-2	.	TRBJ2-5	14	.	CASSPKSARETQYF	TGTGCCAGCAGCCCTAAGAGCGCTCGCGAGACCCAGTACTTC
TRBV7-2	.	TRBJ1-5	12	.	CASSLQVGPQHF	TGTGCCAGCAGCTTGCAGGTAGGGCCCCAGCATTTT
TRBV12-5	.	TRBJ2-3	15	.	CASVPDGSGSDTQYF	TGTGCTAGTGTTCCGGACGGATCTGGATCAGATACGCAGTATTTT
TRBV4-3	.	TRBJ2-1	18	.	CASSQDHVGIMVYNEQFF	TGCGCCAGCAGCCAAGATCACGTGGGTATTATGGTTTACAATGAGCAGTTCTTC
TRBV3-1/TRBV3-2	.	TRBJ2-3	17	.	CASSQDPGTRLTDTQYF	TGTGCCAGCAGCCAAGATCCCGGGACCAGGCTCACAGATACGCAGTATTTT
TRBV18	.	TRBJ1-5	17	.	CASSPRRGADSNQPQHF	TGTGCCAGCTCACCACGAAGGGGCGCGGATAGCAATCAGCCCCAGCATTTT
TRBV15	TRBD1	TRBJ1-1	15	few	CATSRLQGANTEAFF	TGTGCCACCAGCAGGCTACAGGGGGCGAACACTGAAGCTTTCTTT
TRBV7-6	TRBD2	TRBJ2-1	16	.	CASSPPRGSRGNEQFF	TGTGCCAGCAGCCCCCCGCGGGGGAGCAGAGGGAATGAGCAGTTCTTC
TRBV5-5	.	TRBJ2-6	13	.	CASSLAGANVLTF	TGTGCCAGCAGCTTGGCAGGGGCCAACGTCCTGACTTTC
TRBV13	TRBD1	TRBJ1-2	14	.	CASSLTDREHGYTF	TGTGCCAGCAGCTTAACCGACAGGGAACATGGCTACACCTTC